Below are 22 T cell receptor beta chains sequenced from a single sample in a study of blood T cells in healthy people across ages. Through a sample-barcoded 5' primer and a J-beta primer mix, a second PCR was run for roughly 6 to 11 cycles. TCRdb reanalysed the 5' RACE reads using MiXCR and keeps one entry per CDR3 protein. The top ten clones hold 7.9% of a sample with some 1.4 million distinct CDR3 sequences, approximately 40% of them seen once. Sequencing was carried out using blood. The receptors here all came from a woman aged 18-29 years in good health.

In DNA, the CDR3 is TGTGCCAGCAGTCCAGGGAGAGGGGGCCGGGAAGAGACCCAGTACTTC. It is translated as CASSPGRGGREETQYF. The chain links TRBV14 to TRBJ2-5, with TRBD1 identical over 7 bases. This CDR3 has 16 residues. Trimming took 6 bases from V and 3 from J; bases not matched to a gene: 13. CDR1 is SGHDN and CDR2 is FVKESK in the germline V gene. The full variable domain, its missing parts supplied by reference TRBV14 and TRBJ2-5, is EAGVTQFPSHSVIEKGQTVTLRCDPISGHDNLYWYRRVMGKEIKFLLHFVKESKQDESGMPNNRFLAERTGGTYSTLKVQPAELEDSGVYFCASSPGRGGREETQYFGPGTRLLVL.

This clonotype was recorded at least ten times. This sequence joins TRBV20-1 and TRBJ2-7, with TRBD2 matching 11 bases. J lost 1 base, V lost 6 bases, and 14 bases had no gene match. The CDR3 runs to 17 residues. Germline V CDR1 and CDR2: DFQATT, SNEGSKA (reference sequence). In nucleotides, the CDR3 is TGCAGTGCCACGATATCCGGGACTAGCGGACTTTCCTACGAGCAGTACTTC. It encodes CSATISGTSGLSYEQYF.

This chain joins TRBV21-1 and TRBJ2-1; TRBD2, the D gene given by the table, was not confirmed from the DNA. TRBV21-1 is listed as a pseudogene. This CDR3 contains 15 residues. CDR3 residues: CASSNVAGGLYEQFF. As DNA, the CDR3 is TGTGCCAGCAGCAATGTAGCGGGAGGATTGTATGAGCAGTTCTTC.

This clonotype was observed a handful of times. CDR3 amino acids: CASSETGEGGYTF. The CDR3 DNA is TGTGCCAGCAGTGAGACAGGGGAAGGTGGCTACACCTTC. J is TRBJ1-2 and V is TRBV6-1, with 8 bases aligning to TRBD1. The CDR3 length is 13 residues. In germline, CDR1 is MNHNS, CDR2 SASEGT. With V trimmed by 3 bases and J by 7 bases, 4 bases remained unmatched.

This clonotype was found a few times. V gene TRBV7-9 combines with J gene TRBJ1-5; D uncertain. Germline V gives CDR1 SEHNR, CDR2 FQNEAQ (reference sequence). The CDR3 is 16 residues long. The V gene lost 1 base and the J gene lost 5 bases, with 15 bases spanning the gap. The CDR3, as DNA: TGTGCCAGCAGCTTAGGCGTGGGCAAGGTCGATCAGCCCCAGCATTTT. The encoded protein is CASSLGVGKVDQPQHF.

The chain couples TRBV3-1 to TRBJ1-5; D possibly corresponds to TRBD1 (5 bases). In germline, CDR1 is LGHDT, CDR2 YNNKEL (reference sequence). This CDR3 has 14 amino acids. Trimming took 1 base from V and 4 from J, leaving 8 bases between them. This chain's CDR3 is CASSQGDGNQPQHF. CDR3 bases: TGTGCCAGCAGCCAAGGGGACGGGAATCAGCCCCAGCATTTT.

This clonotype occurred many times. The rearrangement links TRBV3-1 to TRBJ2-3; 7 bases are shared with TRBD1. The CDR3 has 13 residues. The V and J ends lost 4 bases and 4 bases, in that order; junction bases with no gene match: 2. Per germline, CDR1 LGHDT and CDR2 YNNKEL (reference sequence). CDR3: CASSPGTADTQYF. CDR3 DNA sequence: TGTGCCAGCAGCCCAGGGACAGCAGATACGCAGTATTTT.

In its sample, this clonotype was seen a few times. The chain uses TRBV5-1 and TRBJ2-3; possibly TRBD2 for D (6 bases). The CDR3 contains 15 residues. CDR1 is SGHRS, CDR2 YFSETQ, per germline. The V gene lost 4 bases and the J gene lost 1 base, with 13 bases spanning the gap. The DNA for the CDR3 is TGCGCCAGCAGCCCGGGGGTAGTCGGCACAGATACGCAGTATTTT. Translating it yields CASSPGVVGTDTQYF.

The rearrangement uses TRBV7-2 and TRBJ1-3; the D is unclear. V was pared by 1 base and J by 4 bases, with 8 bases between. The germline gives CDR1 SGHTA, CDR2 FQGNSA. This CDR3 comprises 14 residues. The CDR3 DNA reads as TGTGCCAGCAGCTTAGATGCAGGCGGAAACACCATATATTTT. It is translated as CASSLDAGGNTIYF.

The CDR3 here is CASRAWDGGLLNEKLFF. Here the CDR3 DNA reads TGTGCCAGCAGGGCGTGGGACGGAGGCCTTTTAAATGAAAAACTGTTTTTT. V and J are TRBV7-9 and TRBJ1-4; tentatively, D is TRBD1 (5 bases). The V end lost 6 bases, the J end lost 5 bases, and 22 bases lay between the germline ends. CDR1 and CDR2 (germline): SEHNR, FQNEAQ (reference sequence). The CDR3 runs to 17 residues.

V and J are TRBV7-2 and TRBJ2-7; D assignment may be TRBD1 or TRBD2 (5 bases each). Trimming removed 5 bases from V and 6 bases from J, with 11 bases in between. Per the germline V gene, CDR1 is SGHTA and CDR2 is FQGNSA. CDR3 length: 12 residues. The CDR3 is CASSALGTEQYF. CDR3 coding DNA: TGTGCCAGCAGCGCCCTCGGGACCGAGCAGTACTTC.

This clonotype was seen more than once but under ten times. The rearrangement links TRBV4-1 to TRBJ2-5; TRBD1 is a possible D gene (5 bases). The CDR3 contains 15 residues. Germline CDR1 is MGHRA and CDR2 is YSYEKL. V lost 0 bases, J lost 2 bases, and 10 bases lay in between. CDR3 bases: TGCGCCAGCAGCCAAGATCCAGGGCCACAAGAGACCCAGTACTTC. This sequence encodes CASSQDPGPQETQYF.

The J gene is TRBJ1-4, the V gene TRBV2; 8 bases agree with TRBD1. Germline V gene data show CDR1 as SNHLY and CDR2 as FYNNEI. The V and J ends lost 1 base and 3 bases, in that order; junction bases with no gene match: 7. The length of the CDR3 is 17 residues. The CDR3 loop reads CASSEEETGVPNEKLFF. CDR3 sequence (DNA): TGTGCCAGCAGTGAAGAAGAGACAGGGGTACCTAATGAAAAACTGTTTTTT.

This clonotype was counted only a few times. V gene TRBV12-3 or TRBV12-4 combines with J gene TRBJ2-4; D call uncertain. V was pared by 6 bases and J by 2 bases, with 14 bases between. This CDR3 region has 15 residues. In DNA, the CDR3 is TGTGCCAGCAGCCCTGCACAGTGGCCCAAAAACATTCAGTACTTC. Protein: CASSPAQWPKNIQYF.

This clonotype was counted a few times. V and J are TRBV20-1 and TRBJ2-2; D uncertain. The CDR3 contains 14 residues. Germline V CDR1 and CDR2: DFQATT, SNEGSKA (reference sequence). Trimming left V 0 bases short and J 7 bases short, with 12 bases between. In nucleotides, the CDR3 is TGCAGTGCTAGAGATCGGAACCCAGACGGGGAGCTGTTTTTT. Translation gives CSARDRNPDGELFF.

The chain has TRBV29-1 and TRBJ2-7; D not resolved. V lost 4 bases and J 4 bases, leaving 11 bases between the germline ends. The CDR3 spans 12 residues. Germline V gene data show CDR1 as SQVTM and CDR2 as ANQGSEA. CDR3 coding DNA: TGCAGCGTTGGCCCTTCGAGGTACGAGCAGTACTTC. Its translation: CSVGPSRYEQYF.

This chain joins TRBV20-1 and TRBJ2-5; perhaps D is TRBD1 or TRBD2 (5 bases each). Germline values: CDR1 DFQATT, CDR2 SNEGSKA (reference sequence). V lost 6 bases and J 11 bases, leaving 28 bases between the germline ends. This CDR3 region has 15 residues. The CDR3 loop is CSAMIGAGSGNEQYF. Here the CDR3 DNA reads TGCAGTGCCATGATCGGGGCAGGGAGTGGCAATGAGCAGTACTTC.

The rearrangement links TRBV14 to TRBJ1-2; 7 bases are shared with TRBD1. The CDR3 length is 15 residues. Germline V gene lookup returns CDR1 SGHDN and CDR2 FVKESK. J lost 8 bases, V lost 2 bases, and 11 bases had no gene match. The CDR3 region is CASSQSLTGSLGYTF. The CDR3 DNA reads as TGTGCCAGCAGCCAATCGTTGACAGGGTCTCTCGGCTACACCTTC.

V gene TRBV20-1 combines with J gene TRBJ1-1; TRBD1 aligns across 7 bases. This CDR3 has 13 amino acids. V lost 5 bases to trimming and J lost 1 base; unmatched junction nucleotides: 4. Germline loops: CDR1 DFQATT, CDR2 SNEGSKA (reference sequence). CDR3 DNA: TGCAGTGCTGCCGGGACAGCGAACACTGAAGCTTTCTTT. It is translated as CSAAGTANTEAFF.

This clonotype occurred once. The J gene is TRBJ2-6, the V gene TRBV2, with 9 bases that match TRBD1. Per the germline V gene, CDR1 is SNHLY and CDR2 is FYNNEI. The CDR3 extends over 15 amino acids. Trimming at V came to 7 bases and at J to 2 bases, leaving 3 bases not matched to a gene. The CDR3 DNA is TGTGCCAGCAAGGGACAGGGAACTGGGGCCAACGTCCTGACTTTC. It specifies CASKGQGTGANVLTF.

The rearrangement uses TRBV14 and TRBJ1-2; D gene uncertain. V was cut by 3 bases and J by 8 bases, with 13 bases left in between. This CDR3 has 13 amino acids. Germline CDR1 is SGHDN and CDR2 is FVKESK. The CDR3 coding sequence is TGTGCCAGCAGCCAGGCACTTTTCGGGGGCTACACCTTC. This translates into CASSQALFGGYTF.

The J gene is TRBJ2-1, the V gene TRBV4-2; D gene uncertain. The CDR3 is 15 residues long. V lost 0 bases and J 2 bases, leaving 8 bases between the germline ends. Looked up from germline, CDR1 is LGHNA and CDR2 is YNFKEQ. The DNA of the CDR3 is TGTGCCAGCAGCCAAGATATACGGACCTACAATGAGCAGTTCTTC. This codes for CASSQDIRTYNEQFF.